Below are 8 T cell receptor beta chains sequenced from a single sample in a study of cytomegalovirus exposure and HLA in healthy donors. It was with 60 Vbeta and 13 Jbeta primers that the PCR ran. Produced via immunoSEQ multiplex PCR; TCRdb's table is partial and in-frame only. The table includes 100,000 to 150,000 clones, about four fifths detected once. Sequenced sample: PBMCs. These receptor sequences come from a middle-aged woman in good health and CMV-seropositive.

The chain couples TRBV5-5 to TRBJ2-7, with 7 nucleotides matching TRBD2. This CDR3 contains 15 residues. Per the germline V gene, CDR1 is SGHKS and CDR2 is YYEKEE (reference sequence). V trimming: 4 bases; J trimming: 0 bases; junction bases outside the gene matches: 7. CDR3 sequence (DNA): TGTGCCAGCAGCCCCTTAGCGGGCTCCTCCTACGAGCAGTACTTC. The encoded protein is CASSPLAGSSYEQYF. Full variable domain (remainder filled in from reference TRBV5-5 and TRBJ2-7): DAGVTQSPTHLIKTRGQQVTLRCSPISGHKSVSWYQQVLGQGPQFIFQYYEKEERGRGNFPDRFSARQFPNYSSELNVNALLLGDSALYLCASSPLAGSSYEQYFGPGTRLTVT.

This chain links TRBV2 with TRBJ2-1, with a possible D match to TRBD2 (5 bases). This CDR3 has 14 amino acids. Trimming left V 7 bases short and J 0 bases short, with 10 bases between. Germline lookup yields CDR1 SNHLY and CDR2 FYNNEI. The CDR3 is CASTAVSSYNEQFF. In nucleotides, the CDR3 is TGTGCCAGCACAGCGGTAAGCTCCTACAATGAGCAGTTCTTC.

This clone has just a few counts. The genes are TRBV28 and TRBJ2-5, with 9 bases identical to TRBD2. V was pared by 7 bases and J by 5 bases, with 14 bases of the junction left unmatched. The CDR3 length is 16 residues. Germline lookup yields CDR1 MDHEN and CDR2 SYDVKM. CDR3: CASKGLAGPTRETQYF. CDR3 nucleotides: TGTGCCAGCAAAGGCCTAGCGGGGCCTACAAGGGAGACCCAGTACTTC.

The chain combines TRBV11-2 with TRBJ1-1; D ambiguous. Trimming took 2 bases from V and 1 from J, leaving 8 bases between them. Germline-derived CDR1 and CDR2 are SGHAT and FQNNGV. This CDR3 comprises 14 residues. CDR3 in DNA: TGTGCCAGCAGCTTACTAGCTCGGAACACTGAAGCTTTCTTT. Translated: CASSLLARNTEAFF.

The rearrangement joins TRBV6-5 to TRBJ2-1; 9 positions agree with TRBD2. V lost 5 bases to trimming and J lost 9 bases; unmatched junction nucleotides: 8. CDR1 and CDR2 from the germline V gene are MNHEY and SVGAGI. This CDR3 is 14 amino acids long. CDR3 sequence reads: CASSQPGLAREQFF. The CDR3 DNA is TGTGCCAGCAGTCAGCCGGGACTAGCTCGTGAGCAGTTCTTC.

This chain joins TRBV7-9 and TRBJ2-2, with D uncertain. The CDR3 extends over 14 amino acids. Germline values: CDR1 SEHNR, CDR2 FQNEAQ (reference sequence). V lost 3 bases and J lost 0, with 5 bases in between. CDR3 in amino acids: CASSFFANTGELFF. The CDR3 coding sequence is TGTGCCAGCAGCTTTTTCGCGAACACCGGGGAGCTGTTTTTT. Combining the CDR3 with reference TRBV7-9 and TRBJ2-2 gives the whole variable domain DTGVSQNPRHKITKRGQNVTFRCDPISEHNRLYWYRQTLGQGPEFLTYFQNEAQLEKSRLLSDRFSAERPKGSFSTLEIQRTEQGDSAMYLCASSFFANTGELFFGEGSRLTVL.

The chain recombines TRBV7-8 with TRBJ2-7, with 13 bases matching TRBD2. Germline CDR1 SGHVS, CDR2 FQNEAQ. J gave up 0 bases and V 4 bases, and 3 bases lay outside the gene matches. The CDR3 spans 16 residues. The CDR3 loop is CASSSLAGGTSYEQYF. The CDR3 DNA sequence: TGTGCCAGCAGCTCACTAGCGGGGGGGACCTCCTACGAGCAGTACTTC.

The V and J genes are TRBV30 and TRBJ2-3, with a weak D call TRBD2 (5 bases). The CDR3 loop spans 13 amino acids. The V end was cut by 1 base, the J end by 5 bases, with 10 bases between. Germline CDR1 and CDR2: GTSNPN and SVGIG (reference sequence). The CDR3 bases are TGTGCCTGGAGTGGCCTAGCAGTAGATACGCAGTATTTT. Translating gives CAWSGLAVDTQYF.